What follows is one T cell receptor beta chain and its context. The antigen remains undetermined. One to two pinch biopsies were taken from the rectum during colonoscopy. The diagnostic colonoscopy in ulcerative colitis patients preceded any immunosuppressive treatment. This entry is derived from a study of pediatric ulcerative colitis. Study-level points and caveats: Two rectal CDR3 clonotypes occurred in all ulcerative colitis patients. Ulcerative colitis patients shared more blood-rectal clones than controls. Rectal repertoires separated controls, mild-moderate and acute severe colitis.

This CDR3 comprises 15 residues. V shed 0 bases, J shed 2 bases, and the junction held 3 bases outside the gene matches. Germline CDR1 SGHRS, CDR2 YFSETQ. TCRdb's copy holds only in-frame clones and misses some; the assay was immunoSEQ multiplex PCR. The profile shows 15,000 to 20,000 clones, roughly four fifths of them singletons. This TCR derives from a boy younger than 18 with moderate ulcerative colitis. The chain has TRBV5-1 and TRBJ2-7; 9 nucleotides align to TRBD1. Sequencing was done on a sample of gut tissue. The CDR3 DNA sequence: TGCGCCAGCAGCTTGGTGACAGGGGGGCCCTACGAGCAGTACTTC. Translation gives CASSLVTGGPYEQYF.